These 10 T cell receptor beta chains were all obtained from the same sample, sequenced in a study of CD8+CD57+ T cells in acquired aplastic anemia. CD8+CD57+ cell expansion had been shown by flow cytometry in patients chosen for sequencing. Template material for TCR beta VDJ and CDR3 profiling consisted of genomic DNA. Via MiXCR, TCRdb re-called the reads, giving one row per CDR3 protein. This sample yields fewer than 200,000 distinct CDR3 sequences, of which 71% are seen a single time; around 45% belongs to the top ten. The specimen sequenced was sorted CD4+, CD8+, or CD8+CD57+ T cells (not recorded which) from PBMCs. Source of these receptors: a human donor with aplastic anemia.

This chain uses TRBV7-2 with TRBJ2-7; a possible D gene is TRBD1 (5 bases). The CDR3 contains 15 residues. The V and J ends lost 2 bases and 3 bases respectively, with 14 bases between them. CDR1 and CDR2 (germline): SGHTA, FQGNSA. The chain's CDR3 is CASSLSSQGSYEQYF. Here the CDR3 DNA reads TGTGCCAGCAGCTTATCCTCTCAGGGCAGCTACGAGCAGTACTTC.

The CDR3: CASSGSSWDEQFF. The CDR3 DNA follows: TGTGCCAGCAGCGGCAGTAGTTGGGATGAGCAGTTCTTC. The V gene is TRBV9, the J gene TRBJ2-1; D not certain. This CDR3 contains 13 residues. Trimming took off 3 bases at V and 8 bases at J, with 12 bases between the two ends. The germline V gene encodes CDR1 SGDLS and CDR2 YYNGEE.

V and J are TRBV11-2 and TRBJ1-1; tentative D call: TRBD1 (6 bases). The CDR3 loop spans 14 amino acids. Germline V CDR1 and CDR2: SGHAT, FQNNGV. The germline V and J ends were trimmed by 1 base and 5 bases, with 11 bases remaining between them. The CDR3 loop reads CASSLGQGRTEAFF. In DNA form, the CDR3 reads TGTGCCAGCAGCTTAGGGCAGGGGAGGACTGAAGCTTTCTTT.

This clonotype was seen more than once but under ten times. The genes are TRBV5-6 and TRBJ2-7; maybe TRBD1 (5 bases). The CDR3 consists of 14 residues. CDR1 is SGHDT and CDR2 is YYEEEE in the germline V gene. V lost 2 bases and J lost 6, with 15 bases in between. The CDR3 protein is CASSFPGYPGEQYF. CDR3 DNA sequence: TGTGCCAGCAGCTTCCCAGGGTATCCGGGCGAGCAGTACTTC.

The chain combines TRBV7-2 with TRBJ1-3; TRBD1 matches 7 bases. The CDR3 is made up of 17 amino acids. The ends lost 5 bases at V and 0 bases at J; junction bases unmatched: 10. In germline, CDR1 is SGHTA, CDR2 FQGNSA. CDR3 loop: CASSIAGGGSSGNTIYF. Here the CDR3 DNA reads TGTGCCAGCAGCATCGCAGGGGGAGGATCCTCTGGAAACACCATATATTTT.

The J gene is TRBJ2-1, the V gene TRBV7-6; 9 bases map to TRBD2. The CDR3 sequence is 16 residues long. Germline values: CDR1 SGHVS, CDR2 FNYEAQ. Trimming at V came to 1 base and at J to 7 bases, leaving 8 bases not matched to a gene. CDR3 sequence (DNA): TGTGCCAGCAGCTTAGTCGGCGGGGGGGTGAGAAATGAGCAGTTCTTC. It is translated as CASSLVGGGVRNEQFF.

This chain connects TRBV7-2 to TRBJ2-5; D uncertain. CDR1 and CDR2 (germline): SGHTA, FQGNSA. Trimming removed 8 bases at V and 2 bases at J, with 15 bases between. The CDR3 sequence is 14 residues long. The CDR3 nucleotides are TGTGCCAGCCTCCTAGGTCCAACACAAGAGACCCAGTACTTC. Translation gives CASLLGPTQETQYF.

This clonotype has just a few counts. The CDR3 bases are TGCAGTGCTAGATGGGCTAGCGGGAGAAACGAGCAGTACTTC. Translated: CSARWASGRNEQYF. This chain joins TRBV20-1 and TRBJ2-7, with 10 nucleotides matching TRBD2. The junction had 6 bases not matched to a gene; V was cut back by 2 bases and J by 5 bases. This CDR3 has 14 amino acids. Germline V gene data show CDR1 as DFQATT and CDR2 as SNEGSKA (reference sequence).

In this sample, this clonotype turned up a few times. The chain recombines TRBV10-3 with TRBJ2-1, with no clear D. CDR1 is ENHRY, CDR2 SYGVKD, per germline. This CDR3 region has 11 residues. With 2 bases removed from V and 6 bases from J, the gap between germline ends came to 2 bases. CDR3 loop: CAISEGNEQFF. The DNA for the CDR3 is TGTGCCATCAGTGAGGGCAATGAGCAGTTCTTC.

The table lists this clonotype with a few counts. V and J are TRBV7-9 and TRBJ2-3; possibly TRBD1 for D (5 bases). Germline CDR1 SEHNR, CDR2 FQNEAQ (reference sequence). The CDR3 covers 14 residues. Trimming left V 3 bases short and J 0 bases short, with 7 bases between. Here the CDR3 reads CASSLGPSTDTQYF. Written as DNA, the CDR3 is TGTGCCAGCAGCTTGGGGCCAAGCACAGATACGCAGTATTTT.